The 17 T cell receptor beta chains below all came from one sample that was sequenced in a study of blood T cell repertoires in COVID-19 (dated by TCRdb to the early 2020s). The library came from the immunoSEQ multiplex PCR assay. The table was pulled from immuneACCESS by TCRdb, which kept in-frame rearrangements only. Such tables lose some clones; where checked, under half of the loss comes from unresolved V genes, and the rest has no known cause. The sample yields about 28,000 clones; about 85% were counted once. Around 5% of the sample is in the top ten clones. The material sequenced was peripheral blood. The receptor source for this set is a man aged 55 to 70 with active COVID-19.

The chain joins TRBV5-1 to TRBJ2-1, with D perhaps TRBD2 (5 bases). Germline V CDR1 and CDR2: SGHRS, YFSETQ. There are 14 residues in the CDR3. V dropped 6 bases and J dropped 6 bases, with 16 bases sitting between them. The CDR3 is CASKVGISGNEQFF. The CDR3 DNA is TGCGCCAGCAAAGTCGGGATCTCGGGCAATGAGCAGTTCTTC.

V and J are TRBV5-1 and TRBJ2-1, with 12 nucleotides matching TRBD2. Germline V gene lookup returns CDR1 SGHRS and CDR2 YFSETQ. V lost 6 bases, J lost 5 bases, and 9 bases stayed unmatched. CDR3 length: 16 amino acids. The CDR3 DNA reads TGCGCCAGCACCCTACTAGCGGGGGGCACTAACAATGAGCAGTTCTTC. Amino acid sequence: CASTLLAGGTNNEQFF.

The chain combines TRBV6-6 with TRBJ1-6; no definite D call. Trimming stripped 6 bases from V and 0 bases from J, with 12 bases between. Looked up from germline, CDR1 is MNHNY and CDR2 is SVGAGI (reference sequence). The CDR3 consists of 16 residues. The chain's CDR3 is CASSTPEGSYNSPLHF. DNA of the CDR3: TGTGCCAGCAGCACCCCCGAGGGCTCCTATAATTCACCCCTCCACTTT.

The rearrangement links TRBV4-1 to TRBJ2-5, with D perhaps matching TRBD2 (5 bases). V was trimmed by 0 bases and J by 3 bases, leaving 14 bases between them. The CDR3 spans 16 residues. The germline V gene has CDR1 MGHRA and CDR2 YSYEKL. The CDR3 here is CASSQDTRTSKETQYF. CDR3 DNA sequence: TGCGCCAGCAGCCAAGATACCCGGACTTCCAAAGAGACCCAGTACTTC.

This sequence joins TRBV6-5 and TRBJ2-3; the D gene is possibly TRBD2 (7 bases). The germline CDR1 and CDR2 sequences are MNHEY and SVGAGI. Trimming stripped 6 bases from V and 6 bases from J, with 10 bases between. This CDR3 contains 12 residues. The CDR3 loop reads CASSRGGDTQYF. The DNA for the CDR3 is TGTGCCAGCAGCAGGGGAGGGGATACGCAGTATTTT.

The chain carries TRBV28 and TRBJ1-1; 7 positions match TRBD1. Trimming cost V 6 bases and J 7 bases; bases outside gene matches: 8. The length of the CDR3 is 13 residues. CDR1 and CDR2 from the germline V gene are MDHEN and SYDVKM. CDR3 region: CASRDRGQVEAFF. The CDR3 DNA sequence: TGTGCCAGCAGAGACCGCGGACAGGTTGAAGCTTTCTTT. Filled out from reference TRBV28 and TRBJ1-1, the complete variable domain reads DVKVTQSSRYLVKRTGEKVFLECVQDMDHENMFWYRQDPGLGLRLIYFSYDVKMKEKGDIPEGYSVSREKKERFSLILESASTNQTSMYLCASRDRGQVEAFFGQGTRLTVV.

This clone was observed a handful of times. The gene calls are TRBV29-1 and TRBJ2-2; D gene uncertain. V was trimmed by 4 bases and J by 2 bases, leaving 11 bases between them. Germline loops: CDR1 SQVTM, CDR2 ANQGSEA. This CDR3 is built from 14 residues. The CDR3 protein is CSVAPQLNTGELFF. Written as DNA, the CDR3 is TGCAGCGTTGCTCCCCAACTAAACACCGGGGAGCTGTTTTTT.

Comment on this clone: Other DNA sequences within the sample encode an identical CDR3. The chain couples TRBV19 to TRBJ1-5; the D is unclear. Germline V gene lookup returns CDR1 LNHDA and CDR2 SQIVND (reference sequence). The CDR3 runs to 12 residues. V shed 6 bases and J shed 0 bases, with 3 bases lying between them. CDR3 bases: TGTGCCAGTAGCTATAGCAATCAGCCCCAGCATTTT. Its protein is CASSYSNQPQHF.

The DNA of the CDR3 is TGTGCCAGCAGCTTAGACCTAGCGGGGGGGCCGGGGTCCAAAAACATTCAGTACTTC. It is translated as CASSLDLAGGPGSKNIQYF. The rearrangement uses TRBV5-5 and TRBJ2-4, with 12 bases identical to TRBD2. Trimming cost V 2 bases and J 2 bases; bases outside gene matches: 11. The CDR3 contains 19 residues. CDR1 is SGHKS, CDR2 YYEKEE, per germline (reference sequence).

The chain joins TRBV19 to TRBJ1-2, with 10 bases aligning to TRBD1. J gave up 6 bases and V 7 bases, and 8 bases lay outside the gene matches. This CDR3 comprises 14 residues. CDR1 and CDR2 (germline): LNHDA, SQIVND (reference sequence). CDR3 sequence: CASTRQGAVDGYTF. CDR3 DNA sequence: TGTGCCAGTACCCGACAGGGGGCAGTCGATGGCTACACCTTC.

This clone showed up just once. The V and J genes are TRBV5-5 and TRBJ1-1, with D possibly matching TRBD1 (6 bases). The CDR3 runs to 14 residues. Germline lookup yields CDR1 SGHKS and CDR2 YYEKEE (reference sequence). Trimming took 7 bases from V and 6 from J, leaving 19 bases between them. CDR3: CASGLEGVVPEAFF. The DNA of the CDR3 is TGTGCCAGCGGCCTAGAGGGGGTAGTCCCTGAAGCTTTCTTT.

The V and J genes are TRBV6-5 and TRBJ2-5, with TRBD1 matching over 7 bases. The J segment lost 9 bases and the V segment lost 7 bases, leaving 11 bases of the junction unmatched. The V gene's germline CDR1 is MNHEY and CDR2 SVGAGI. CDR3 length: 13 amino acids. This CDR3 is CASNHRQGPAQYF. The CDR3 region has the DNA TGTGCCAGCAACCACAGACAGGGTCCGGCCCAGTACTTC.

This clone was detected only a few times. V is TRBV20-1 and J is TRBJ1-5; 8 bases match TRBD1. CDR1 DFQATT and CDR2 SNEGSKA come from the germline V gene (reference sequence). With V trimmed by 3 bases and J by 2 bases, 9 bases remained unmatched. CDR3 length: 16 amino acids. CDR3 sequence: CSASRQGAPGNQPQHF. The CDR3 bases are TGCAGTGCTAGTCGGCAGGGGGCGCCCGGCAATCAGCCCCAGCATTTT.

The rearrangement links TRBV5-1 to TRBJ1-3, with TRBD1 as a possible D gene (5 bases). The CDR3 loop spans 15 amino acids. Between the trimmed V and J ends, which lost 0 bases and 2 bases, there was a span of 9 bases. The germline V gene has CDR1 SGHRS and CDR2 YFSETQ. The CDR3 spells CASSLAQGTGNTIYF. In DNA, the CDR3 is TGCGCCAGCAGCTTGGCCCAGGGTACTGGAAACACCATATATTTT.

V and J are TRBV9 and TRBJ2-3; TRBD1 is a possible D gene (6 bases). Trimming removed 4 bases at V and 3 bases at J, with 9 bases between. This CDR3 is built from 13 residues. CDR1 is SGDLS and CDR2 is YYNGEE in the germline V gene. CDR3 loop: CASSPDRTDTQYF. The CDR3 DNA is TGTGCCAGCAGCCCGGACAGAACAGATACGCAGTATTTT.

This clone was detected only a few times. CDR3 in DNA: TGTGCCAGCAGAAACAGGTATCGTTACGAGCAGTACTTC. This codes for CASRNRYRYEQYF. This chain connects TRBV12-3 or TRBV12-4 to TRBJ2-7; D may be TRBD1 (5 bases). This CDR3 contains 13 residues. V lost 6 bases, J lost 4 bases, and 13 bases lay in between.

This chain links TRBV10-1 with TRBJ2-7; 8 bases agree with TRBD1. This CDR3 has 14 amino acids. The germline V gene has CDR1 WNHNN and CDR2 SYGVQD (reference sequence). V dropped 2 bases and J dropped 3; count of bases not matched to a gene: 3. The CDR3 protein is CASSEGQGFYEQYF. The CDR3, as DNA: TGCGCCAGCAGTGAGGGACAGGGATTCTACGAGCAGTACTTC.